This T cell receptor (beta chain) was sequenced during a study of cytomegalovirus exposure and HLA in healthy donors. On this clone: Other DNA variants within this sample encode the same CDR3.

This PCR relied on a set of 60 Vbeta primers and 13 Jbeta primers. TCRdb's table, derived via immunoSEQ multiplex PCR, lists solely in-frame clones and lacks some. The repertoire holds around 160,000 clones, with over 75% as singletons. Germline-derived CDR1 and CDR2 are SGHRS and YFSETQ. V was trimmed by 1 base and J by 0 bases, leaving 8 bases between them. The CDR3 loop spans 14 amino acids. The receptor was derived from a man younger than 35 in good health and CMV-seropositive. Material: PBMCs. J is TRBJ2-7 and V is TRBV5-1; no firm D call. CDR3 bases: TGCGCCAGCAGCTTGTACGGTAGCTCCTACGAGCAGTACTTC. Translated, it gives CASSLYGSSYEQYF.